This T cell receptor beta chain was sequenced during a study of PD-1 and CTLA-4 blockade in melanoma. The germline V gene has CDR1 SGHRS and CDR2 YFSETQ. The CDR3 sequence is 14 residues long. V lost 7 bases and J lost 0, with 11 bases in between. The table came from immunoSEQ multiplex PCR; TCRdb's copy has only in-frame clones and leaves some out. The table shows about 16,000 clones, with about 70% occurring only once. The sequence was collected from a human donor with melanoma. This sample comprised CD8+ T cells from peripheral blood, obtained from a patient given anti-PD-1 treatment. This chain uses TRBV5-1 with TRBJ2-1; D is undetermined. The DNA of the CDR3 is TGCGCCAGCGTGGACGGAAGCTCCTACAATGAGCAGTTCTTC. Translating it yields CASVDGSSYNEQFF.